Below are 26 T cell receptor beta chains sequenced from a single sample in a study of blood T cell repertoires in COVID-19. Sequencing was performed with immunoSEQ multiplex PCR; in TCRdb, only in-frame clones are kept and a portion is missing. Among 240,000 or so clones, about 79% were seen once, and the ten largest hold over 8%. The sequencing sample was made of peripheral blood. These receptors originate from a woman older than 75 with acute or convalescent COVID-19.

The chain employs TRBV30 and TRBJ1-6; D uncertain. The V and J ends lost 5 bases and 9 bases respectively, with 17 bases between them. Germline CDR1 and CDR2: GTSNPN and SVGIG (reference sequence). The CDR3 has 14 amino acids. CDR3 sequence (DNA): TGTGCCTGGGTTAGGGCCCGAGGGTCTTCACCCCTCCACTTT. The encoded protein is CAWVRARGSSPLHF.

This clone was seen a handful of times. The chain links TRBV15 to TRBJ2-1; TRBD2 might be the D (6 bases). The CDR3 is 15 residues long. Trimming shortened V by 0 bases and J by 4 bases, and 10 bases separated the two germline ends. Germline V gene data show CDR1 as LNHNV and CDR2 as YYDKDF (reference sequence). The CDR3 region is CATSRDRTTYNEQFF. In nucleotides, the CDR3 is TGTGCCACCAGCAGAGATCGGACTACTTACAATGAGCAGTTCTTC.

This chain connects TRBV6-1 to TRBJ1-1; no clear D gene. Germline-derived CDR1 and CDR2 are MNHNS and SASEGT. V lost 2 bases and J lost 5, with 6 bases in between. This CDR3 is 12 amino acids long. In DNA, the CDR3 is TGTGCCAGCAGTGAAAGGAGGACTGAAGCTTTCTTT. It is translated as CASSERRTEAFF.

The chain uses TRBV2 and TRBJ1-1; 8 positions match TRBD1. Germline values: CDR1 SNHLY, CDR2 FYNNEI. V was pared by 5 bases and J by 3 bases, with 8 bases of the junction left unmatched. There are 15 residues in the CDR3. The CDR3 DNA is TGTGCCAGCAGTTTAATCAGGGGGCGGGACACTGAAGCTTTCTTT. Translation gives CASSLIRGRDTEAFF. The variable domain in full, completed from reference TRBV2 and TRBJ1-1, reads EPEVTQTPSHQVTQMGQEVILRCVPISNHLYFYWYRQILGQKVEFLVSFYNNEISEKSEIFDDQFSVERPDGSNFTLKIRSTKLEDSAMYFCASSLIRGRDTEAFFGQGTRLTVV.

The chain employs TRBV24-1 and TRBJ2-7; D perhaps matches TRBD2 (5 bases). Germline loops: CDR1 KGHDR, CDR2 SFDVKD. The CDR3 runs to 15 residues. V lost 3 bases, J lost 0 bases, and 11 bases lay in between. CDR3 protein: CATSDPGESSYEQYF. The CDR3 coding sequence is TGTGCCACCAGTGATCCCGGGGAGAGCTCCTACGAGCAGTACTTC.

The sample holds a few counts of this clone. CDR3 amino acids: CASSQDSGFGTGELFF. The CDR3 region has the DNA TGTGCCAGCAGCCAAGATTCAGGGTTCGGAACCGGGGAGCTGTTTTTT. The chain has TRBV3-1 (or the pseudogene TRBV3-2) and TRBJ2-2, with D possibly being TRBD1 (5 bases). V was pared by 0 bases and J by 5 bases, with 13 bases between. The CDR3 is 16 amino acids. Germline CDR1 reads LGHDT; CDR2 reads YNNKEL (reference sequence).

This clone is a singleton in its sample. The chain links TRBV19 to TRBJ2-5, with a weak D call TRBD1 (6 bases). Germline-derived CDR1 and CDR2 are LNHDA and SQIVND (reference sequence). V was cut by 5 bases and J by 1 base, with 11 bases left in between. This CDR3 has 14 amino acids. CDR3: CASSPTGSQETQYF. The CDR3 DNA is TGTGCCAGTAGTCCAACAGGGTCCCAAGAGACCCAGTACTTC.

The rearrangement uses TRBV7-9 and TRBJ1-1, with 8 bases that match TRBD1. V trimming: 5 bases; J trimming: 8 bases; junction bases outside the gene matches: 16. In germline, CDR1 is SEHNR, CDR2 FQNEAQ (reference sequence). The CDR3 has 16 residues. The CDR3 loop reads CASSNLGQGRMAEAFF. CDR3 bases: TGTGCCAGCAGCAACCTCGGACAGGGCCGTATGGCCGAAGCTTTCTTT.

This clone was found once. As DNA, the CDR3 is TGTGCCAGCAGTTTTTTGAAGGGGACAGGGGGCGCGACCCAGCATTTT. Protein: CASSFLKGTGGATQHF. The genes are TRBV28 and TRBJ1-5; 12 nucleotides line up with TRBD1. From germline, CDR1 is MDHEN and CDR2 SYDVKM. This CDR3 spans 16 amino acids. Germline trimming cut 3 bases from V and 11 bases from J; bases unmatched to any gene: 11. The complete variable domain, with remaining parts taken from reference TRBV28 and TRBJ1-5, reads DVKVTQSSRYLVKRTGEKVFLECVQDMDHENMFWYRQDPGLGLRLIYFSYDVKMKEKGDIPEGYSVSREKKERFSLILESASTNQTSMYLCASSFLKGTGGATQHFGDGTRLSIL.

The V and J genes are TRBV5-4 and TRBJ2-7; possibly TRBD1 for D (5 bases). CDR1 is SGHNT, CDR2 YYREEE, per germline (reference sequence). This CDR3 region has 13 residues. V lost 0 bases and J lost 3, with 7 bases in between. The CDR3 is CASSLGQSYEQYF. The DNA of the CDR3 is TGTGCCAGCAGCTTGGGACAGAGCTACGAGCAGTACTTC.

The V gene is TRBV5-1, the J gene TRBJ1-1, with D tentatively TRBD1 (6 bases). Looked up from germline, CDR1 is SGHRS and CDR2 is YFSETQ. Trimming pared 1 base from V and 5 bases from J, leaving 15 bases between. The CDR3 runs 15 residues. CDR3: CASSLLGGAGTEAFF. CDR3 sequence (DNA): TGCGCCAGCAGCTTGCTGGGGGGGGCGGGAACTGAAGCTTTCTTT.

The chain is built from TRBV28 and TRBJ1-2, with D perhaps TRBD1 (6 bases). Germline CDR1 is MDHEN and CDR2 is SYDVKM. The CDR3 runs to 14 residues. Deletions cut 4 bases from V and 7 bases from J, with 16 bases between. DNA for the CDR3: TGTGCCAGCAGTTCCCCGAACAGGGAGCGTGGCTACACCTTC. This sequence encodes CASSSPNRERGYTF.

The chain is built from TRBV19 and TRBJ1-6; TRBD1 matches at 8 bases. Germline lookup yields CDR1 LNHDA and CDR2 SQIVND (reference sequence). V was clipped by 6 bases and J by 0 bases; unmatched bases: 10. This CDR3 region has 18 residues. CDR3 sequence (DNA): TGTGCCAGTAGCGCCGCACAGGGGGGGAGCTCCTATAATTCACCCCTCCACTTT. Its translation: CASSAAQGGSSYNSPLHF.

The rearrangement joins TRBV9 to TRBJ1-5, with D possibly matching TRBD1 (5 bases). The germline V gene encodes CDR1 SGDLS and CDR2 YYNGEE. Trimming took 0 bases from V and 2 from J, leaving 9 bases between them. This CDR3 has 15 amino acids. The CDR3 DNA sequence: TGTGCCAGCAGCGTAGAGGGGTATGGCAATCAGCCCCAGCATTTT. It is translated as CASSVEGYGNQPQHF.

J is TRBJ1-2 and V is TRBV19, with D uncertain. Germline V gives CDR1 LNHDA, CDR2 SQIVND (reference sequence). Trimming left V 6 bases short and J 6 bases short, with 11 bases between. CDR3 length: 12 amino acids. The CDR3 DNA reads as TGTGCCAGTAGAAGAGACAAGAATGGCTACACCTTC. Its protein is CASRRDKNGYTF.

The chain combines TRBV4-1 with TRBJ2-6, with D maybe TRBD1 (5 bases). The germline V gene has CDR1 MGHRA and CDR2 YSYEKL. V was shortened by 1 base and J by 0 bases, with 13 bases between the two germline ends. The CDR3 has 18 amino acids. In DNA, the CDR3 is TGCGCCAGCAGCCAAGCGGACACCTATTACTCTGGGGCCAACGTCCTGACTTTC. Its protein is CASSQADTYYSGANVLTF.

This clone was detected once. The CDR3 loop is CASSSGTSGVSGGVTQYF. CDR3 nucleotide sequence: TGTGCCAGCAGCTCGGGGACTAGCGGGGTATCTGGTGGTGTTACCCAGTACTTC. V gene TRBV5-4 combines with J gene TRBJ2-5, with 13 positions matching TRBD2. The CDR3 extends over 18 amino acids. V was clipped by 3 bases and J by 8 bases; unmatched bases: 16. Germline CDR1 reads SGHNT; CDR2 reads YYREEE (reference sequence).

CDR3: CASSLQAAYGYTF. The CDR3 DNA reads TGTGCCAGCAGTTTACAGGCAGCGTATGGCTACACCTTC. The chain uses TRBV6-5 and TRBJ1-2, with D perhaps TRBD1 (5 bases). In germline, CDR1 is MNHEY, CDR2 SVGAGI. Trimming pared 4 bases from V and 5 bases from J, leaving 11 bases between. The CDR3 totals 13 residues.

The chain uses TRBV18 and TRBJ2-3, with 7 positions matching TRBD2. Germline V gene sequence: CDR1 KGHSH, CDR2 LQKENI. This CDR3 contains 19 residues. V gave up 2 bases and J gave up 4 bases; unmatched junction bases: 18. For the CDR3, the DNA is TGTGCCAGCTCACCAAGGTTGTCCAACAGCGGGGCCACGGCAGATACGCAGTATTTT. As protein: CASSPRLSNSGATADTQYF.

Details on this clone: Different DNA sequences within this sample yield the same CDR3. The chain recombines TRBV18 with TRBJ1-5, with a possible D match to TRBD1 (6 bases). Germline CDR1 KGHSH, CDR2 LQKENI. The CDR3 loop spans 13 amino acids. Trimming took off 3 bases at V and 7 bases at J, with 10 bases between the two ends. CDR3 sequence: CASSPGQDQPQHF. CDR3 sequence (DNA): TGTGCCAGCTCACCGGGACAAGACCAGCCCCAGCATTTT.

This chain uses TRBV24-1 with TRBJ1-5; TRBD1 agrees at 9 bases. This CDR3 is 14 amino acids long. Losses at the gene ends were 9 bases for V and 2 bases for J; bases not matched to a gene: 4. CDR1 and CDR2 (germline): KGHDR, SFDVKD. The CDR3 protein is CATSRTGGNQPQHF. Here the CDR3 DNA reads TGTGCCACCTCACGGACAGGGGGCAATCAGCCCCAGCATTTT.

This CDR3 is CASSSRPTGNYEQYF. CDR3 DNA sequence: TGTGCCAGCAGCTCCCGACCGACAGGAAACTACGAGCAGTACTTC. V is TRBV11-2 and J is TRBJ2-7; D perhaps matches TRBD1 (6 bases). Germline loops: CDR1 SGHAT, CDR2 FQNNGV. Trimming took off 4 bases at V and 3 bases at J, with 16 bases between the two ends. There are 15 residues in the CDR3.

In regard to this clone: Other nucleotide sequences from this sample produce the same CDR3. The V gene is TRBV4-2, the J gene TRBJ1-5; D remains ambiguous. The CDR3 loop spans 13 amino acids. V was shortened by 0 bases and J by 3 bases, with 3 bases between the two germline ends. Germline V lookup: CDR1 LGHNA, CDR2 YNFKEQ. The CDR3 DNA sequence: TGTGCCAGCAGCCAAGATTACAATCAGCCCCAGCATTTT. Translation gives CASSQDYNQPQHF.

V usage is TRBV5-8 and J usage is TRBJ1-1, with TRBD1 identical over 7 bases. In germline, CDR1 is SGHTS, CDR2 YDEGEE. The CDR3 runs to 15 residues. The junction had 8 bases not matched to a gene; V was cut back by 2 bases and J by 4 bases. The CDR3 loop is CASSFRKTGPTEAFF. The CDR3 DNA follows: TGTGCCAGCAGCTTCCGAAAGACAGGGCCCACTGAAGCTTTCTTT.

This clone turned up a few times. The chain is built from TRBV5-6 and TRBJ2-1; D is ambiguous. V was pared by 2 bases and J by 8 bases, with 8 bases between. The CDR3 is 12 amino acids. Germline loops: CDR1 SGHDT, CDR2 YYEEEE. CDR3 sequence (DNA): TGTGCCAGCAGCTTCACTCGTTATGAGCAGTTCTTC. Its translation: CASSFTRYEQFF.

The V gene is TRBV7-9, the J gene TRBJ2-3, with 9 bases fitting TRBD1. Germline V gives CDR1 SEHNR, CDR2 FQNEAQ (reference sequence). The CDR3 has 18 residues. V was clipped by 2 bases and J by 3 bases; unmatched bases: 12. CDR3 amino acids: CASSLITGTGRWTDTQYF. CDR3 nucleotides: TGTGCCAGCAGCTTAATCACGGGGACAGGGAGATGGACAGATACGCAGTATTTT. Filled out from reference TRBV7-9 and TRBJ2-3, the complete variable domain reads DTGVSQNPRHKITKRGQNVTFRCDPISEHNRLYWYRQTLGQGPEFLTYFQNEAQLEKSRLLSDRFSAERPKGSFSTLEIQRTEQGDSAMYLCASSLITGTGRWTDTQYFGPGTRLTVL.